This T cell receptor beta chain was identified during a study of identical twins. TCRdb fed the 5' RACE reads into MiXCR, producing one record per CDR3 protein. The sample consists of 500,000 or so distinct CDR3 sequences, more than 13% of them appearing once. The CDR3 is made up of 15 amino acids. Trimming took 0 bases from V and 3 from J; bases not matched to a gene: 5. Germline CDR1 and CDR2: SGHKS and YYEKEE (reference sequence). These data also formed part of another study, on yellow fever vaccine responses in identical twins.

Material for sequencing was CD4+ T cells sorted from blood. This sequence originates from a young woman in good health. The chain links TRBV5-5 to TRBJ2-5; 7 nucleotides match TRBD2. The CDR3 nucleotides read TGTGCCAGCAGCTTGGTCCCGCGGGGGAAAGAGACCCAGTACTTC. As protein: CASSLVPRGKETQYF.